This entry lists 15 T cell receptor beta chains sequenced from one sample in a study of blood T cell repertoires in COVID-19. TCRdb's table, derived via immunoSEQ multiplex PCR, lists solely in-frame clones and lacks some. The sample lists over 200,000 clones; around 89% were seen once. Sample: peripheral blood. The receptors were gathered from a man younger than 45 with COVID-19, enrolled during active disease.

The V call is TRBV11-2, the J call TRBJ2-1; possible D gene TRBD1, 5 bases. The germline CDR1 and CDR2 sequences are SGHAT and FQNNGV. V lost 1 base, J lost 8 bases, and 15 bases lay in between. This CDR3 has 15 amino acids. DNA of the CDR3: TGTGCCAGCAGCTTAGCGCCACAGGTCTCGCATGAGCAGTTCTTC. Translating gives CASSLAPQVSHEQFF.

The chain carries TRBV5-4 and TRBJ2-3; perhaps TRBD1 as D (6 bases). The CDR3 loop spans 13 amino acids. From germline, CDR1 is SGHNT and CDR2 YYREEE (reference sequence). V was clipped by 5 bases and J by 4 bases, with 11 bases between them. CDR3: CASSLSGADTQYF. The CDR3 nucleotides are TGTGCCAGCAGTTTGTCAGGGGCAGATACGCAGTATTTT.

The chain has TRBV5-1 and TRBJ2-3, with D maybe TRBD2 (6 bases). The CDR3 runs 16 residues. CDR1 and CDR2 from the germline V gene are SGHRS and YFSETQ. Trimming shortened V by 5 bases and J by 0 bases, and 16 bases separated the two germline ends. CDR3 amino acids: CASREGPSGSTDTQYF. The CDR3 DNA reads as TGCGCCAGCAGGGAGGGGCCCAGCGGGAGCACAGATACGCAGTATTTT.

V and J are TRBV16 and TRBJ1-6; maybe TRBD1 (6 bases). Germline values: CDR1 KGHSY, CDR2 FQNENV. V was shortened by 4 bases and J by 7 bases, with 14 bases between the two germline ends. The CDR3 is 15 amino acids. CDR3 residues: CASSRQGGGNSPLHF. For the CDR3, the DNA is TGTGCCAGCAGCCGTCAAGGGGGAGGGAATTCACCCCTCCACTTT.

The rearrangement links TRBV19 to TRBJ2-7, with TRBD1 matching 9 bases. CDR3 size: 14 residues. CDR1 is LNHDA and CDR2 is SQIVND in the germline V gene (reference sequence). J gave up 2 bases and V 5 bases, and 4 bases lay outside the gene matches. The CDR3, as DNA: TGTGCCAGTAGTGCCGGACAGGGGCCCTACGAGCAGTACTTC. This gives the protein CASSAGQGPYEQYF.

Of note for this clone: Additional DNA sequences in this sample encode the identical CDR3. The chain employs TRBV4-1 and TRBJ2-7, with 10 bases fitting TRBD1. The V gene's germline CDR1 is MGHRA and CDR2 YSYEKL. The junction had 3 bases not matched to a gene; V was cut back by 3 bases and J by 1 base. There are 15 residues in the CDR3. The CDR3 here is CASSQGQGPSYEQYF. For the CDR3, the DNA is TGCGCCAGCAGCCAGGGACAGGGGCCTTCCTACGAGCAGTACTTC.

The V gene is TRBV6-2 or TRBV6-3, the J gene TRBJ2-1, with 9 positions matching TRBD1. With 2 bases clipped from V and 7 bases from J, the junction kept 3 bases outside the gene matches. This CDR3 has 14 residues. CDR1 is MNHEY, CDR2 SVGEGT, per germline. The CDR3 nucleotides read TGTGCCAGCAGTTACGGGACAGGGCTAAATGAGCAGTTCTTC. Translated: CASSYGTGLNEQFF.

The chain has TRBV5-1 and TRBJ2-7, with a possible D match to TRBD2 (5 bases). Germline V gives CDR1 SGHRS, CDR2 YFSETQ. CDR3 length: 13 amino acids. Trimming removed 0 bases at V and 3 bases at J, with 7 bases between. This chain's CDR3 is CASSLARDYEQYF. DNA for the CDR3: TGCGCCAGCAGCTTGGCCCGGGACTACGAGCAGTACTTC.

The chain couples TRBV18 to TRBJ2-7, with 7 bases matching TRBD2. Germline CDR1 reads KGHSH; CDR2 reads LQKENI. The CDR3 sequence is 15 residues long. Trimming took 4 bases from V and 6 from J; bases not matched to a gene: 12. The CDR3 DNA reads as TGTGCCAGCTCACTCGTAAGATCCACTAGCGCCGAGCAGTACTTC. Amino acids: CASSLVRSTSAEQYF.

The chain has TRBV11-3 and TRBJ2-1; TRBD2 aligns across 14 bases. The ends lost 5 bases at V and 8 bases at J; junction bases unmatched: 8. CDR1 is SGHNT and CDR2 is YENEEA in the germline V gene. This CDR3 contains 16 residues. CDR3 protein: CASSKGLAGVTDEQFF. The CDR3 region has the DNA TGTGCCAGCAGCAAGGGACTAGCGGGAGTCACGGATGAGCAGTTCTTC.

The table lists this clone with a count of one. This chain uses TRBV5-1 with TRBJ1-1; TRBD1 matches 8 bases. From germline, CDR1 is SGHRS and CDR2 YFSETQ. The CDR3 covers 13 residues. Germline trimming cut 5 bases from V and 7 bases from J; bases unmatched to any gene: 7. CDR3 in amino acids: CASSRGQGGEAFF. DNA of the CDR3: TGCGCCAGCAGTCGCGGACAGGGCGGTGAAGCTTTCTTT.

In DNA form, the CDR3 reads TGTGCCATCAGTGCAGGCCTGACAGGGGGCCACAATGAGCAGTTCTTC. Residues: CAISAGLTGGHNEQFF. The rearrangement links TRBV10-3 to TRBJ2-1; 10 bases are a match to TRBD1. The CDR3 loop spans 16 amino acids. The J segment lost 5 bases and the V segment lost 4 bases, leaving 8 bases of the junction unmatched. Germline assignment: CDR1 ENHRY and CDR2 SYGVKD.

The chain joins TRBV19 to TRBJ2-7; weak D call: TRBD1 (6 bases). This CDR3 region has 13 residues. Trimming removed 7 bases at V and 1 base at J, with 11 bases between. In germline, CDR1 is LNHDA, CDR2 SQIVND (reference sequence). The CDR3 sequence: CASIQTGSYEQYF. The CDR3 coding sequence is TGTGCCAGTATTCAGACAGGATCCTACGAGCAGTACTTC.

The CDR3 is CASSFDGSSGNTIYF. CDR3 DNA: TGTGCCAGCAGTTTCGACGGGAGCTCTGGAAACACCATATATTTT. The chain uses TRBV6-5 and TRBJ1-3; D is undetermined. This CDR3 has 15 residues. The V gene's germline CDR1 is MNHEY and CDR2 SVGAGI. The V end lost 4 bases, the J end lost 0 bases, and 10 bases lay between the germline ends.

J is TRBJ1-5 and V is TRBV7-2, with D maybe TRBD1 (6 bases). There are 13 residues in the CDR3. Germline CDR1 reads SGHTA; CDR2 reads FQGNSA. V was shortened by 8 bases and J by 7 bases, with 15 bases between the two germline ends. CDR3 DNA: TGTGCCAGCGCCAAGGGGGTGGGGCAGCCCCAGCATTTT. It translates to CASAKGVGQPQHF.